These 12 T cell receptor beta chains were all obtained from the same sample, sequenced in a study of T cells in Graves' hyperthyroidism and ophthalmopathy. Using RNA transcripts as the source, TCR beta CDR3 regions were amplified. HTBI primers drove first-round RT-PCR of the TCR CDR3. TCRdb itself ran the multiplex PCR reads through MiXCR, one entry per CDR3 protein. The repertoire includes roughly 500,000 distinct CDR3 sequences, 20% to 25% of them detected once, and approximately 54% sits in the top ten. The sequenced sample was blood. Receptor source: a woman aged 70-85 years with Graves' ophthalmopathy.

This clonotype was observed at least ten times. The genes are TRBV7-2 and TRBJ2-1; 8 bases line up with TRBD1. V gave up 5 bases and J gave up 3 bases; unmatched junction bases: 6. Germline CDR1 is SGHTA and CDR2 is FQGNSA. The CDR3 runs to 15 residues. CDR3 in DNA: TGTGCCAGCAGCCGTGGACAGGGCGTCTACAATGAGCAGTTCTTC. Translation: CASSRGQGVYNEQFF.

This clonotype has ten or more counts. The chain couples TRBV3-1 to TRBJ2-7; TRBD2 aligns across 14 bases. CDR1 is LGHDT, CDR2 YNNKEL, per germline (reference sequence). The CDR3 is 14 amino acids. J gave up 7 bases and V 1 base, and 0 bases lay outside the gene matches. The CDR3 spells CASSQGTSGREQYF. CDR3 in DNA: TGTGCCAGCAGCCAAGGGACTAGCGGGAGGGAGCAGTACTTC.

This clonotype has more than one count but fewer than ten. The V call is TRBV12-3 or TRBV12-4, the J call TRBJ1-1; D unresolved. This CDR3 comprises 14 residues. The germline V and J ends were trimmed by 4 bases and 6 bases, with 15 bases remaining between them. CDR3 sequence: CASSYRSHRAEAFF. CDR3 DNA: TGTGCCAGCAGTTACCGGTCCCATCGGGCTGAAGCTTTCTTT.

V is TRBV5-1 and J is TRBJ2-1; TRBD1 matches at 8 bases. The J segment lost 9 bases and the V segment lost 5 bases, leaving 7 bases of the junction unmatched. Germline loops: CDR1 SGHRS, CDR2 YFSETQ. The CDR3 runs to 13 residues. The CDR3 loop reads CASSRTGSSEQFF. DNA for the CDR3: TGCGCCAGCAGTAGGACAGGGAGTAGTGAGCAGTTCTTC.

This clonotype was detected only a few times. The chain combines TRBV10-3 with TRBJ2-7; 9 positions agree with TRBD2. The CDR3 contains 18 residues. The V and J ends lost 3 bases and 0 bases, in that order; junction bases with no gene match: 12. CDR1 is ENHRY, CDR2 SYGVKD, per germline. This CDR3 is CAISDTRLAGRSSYEQYF. CDR3 sequence (DNA): TGTGCCATCAGTGACACCCGTCTAGCGGGGCGCAGCTCCTACGAGCAGTACTTC.

This clonotype was counted between two and nine times. This sequence joins TRBV5-1 and TRBJ2-1; the D is unclear. The CDR3 consists of 12 residues. The germline V gene has CDR1 SGHRS and CDR2 YFSETQ. V lost 1 base and J 9 bases, leaving 8 bases between the germline ends. The DNA for the CDR3 is TGCGCCAGCAGCTTGAAAGTCGGTGAGCAGTTCTTC. Its translation: CASSLKVGEQFF. Full variable domain (remainder filled in from reference TRBV5-1 and TRBJ2-1): KAGVTQTPRYLIKTRGQQVTLSCSPISGHRSVSWYQQTPGQGLQFLFEYFSETQRNKGNFPGRFSGRQFSNSRSEMNVSTLELGDSALYLCASSLKVGEQFFGPGTRLTVL.

The chain couples TRBV28 to TRBJ2-7; unclear D gene. Between the trimmed V and J ends, which lost 8 bases and 2 bases, there was a span of 7 bases. Germline V CDR1 and CDR2: MDHEN, SYDVKM. CDR3 length: 11 residues. The CDR3 loop reads CASGRPYEQYF. The CDR3 DNA reads as TGTGCCAGCGGCAGGCCCTACGAGCAGTACTTC.

The chain links TRBV18 to TRBJ1-2, with D possibly TRBD1 on 5 matching bases. V lost 5 bases to trimming and J lost 6 bases, with 13 bases between them. This CDR3 region has 13 residues. The germline V gene encodes CDR1 KGHSH and CDR2 LQKENI. The CDR3 sequence: CASSAGTGDGYTF. CDR3 in DNA: TGTGCCAGCTCAGCCGGGACGGGGGATGGCTACACCTTC.

This clonotype was seen ten or more times. The chain is built from TRBV2 and TRBJ2-4; 14 nucleotides agree with TRBD2. V was clipped by 4 bases and J by 6 bases; unmatched bases: 5. There are 16 residues in the CDR3. Germline V gives CDR1 SNHLY, CDR2 FYNNEI. CDR3 DNA sequence: TGTGCCAGCAGTGCCCGGACTAGCGGGAGGTTAAACATTCAGTACTTC. Protein: CASSARTSGRLNIQYF.

This clonotype came up many times. The chain employs TRBV27 and TRBJ1-1; D gene unclear. Germline V lookup: CDR1 MNHEY, CDR2 SMNVEV (reference sequence). V lost 3 bases and J 5 bases, leaving 10 bases between the germline ends. The CDR3 spans 13 residues. The CDR3 spells CASSFGSGTEAFF. DNA for the CDR3: TGTGCCAGCAGTTTCGGCAGTGGTACTGAAGCTTTCTTT.

V and J are TRBV19 and TRBJ2-3, with TRBD1 as a possible D gene (6 bases). The V and J ends lost 3 bases and 4 bases respectively, with 8 bases between them. Germline V lookup: CDR1 LNHDA, CDR2 SQIVND (reference sequence). CDR3 size: 13 residues. CDR3 residues: CASSMSGADTQYF. DNA for the CDR3: TGTGCCAGTAGTATGTCAGGGGCAGATACGCAGTATTTT.

The table lists this clonotype with many counts. The rearrangement links TRBV28 to TRBJ1-2; maybe TRBD1 (5 bases). The CDR3 extends over 15 amino acids. Trimming took 2 bases from V and 0 from J, leaving 10 bases between them. Germline V gene lookup returns CDR1 MDHEN and CDR2 SYDVKM. For the CDR3, the DNA is TGTGCCAGCAGTTTAGGGGGACTAGCTAACTATGGCTACACCTTC. It specifies CASSLGGLANYGYTF.